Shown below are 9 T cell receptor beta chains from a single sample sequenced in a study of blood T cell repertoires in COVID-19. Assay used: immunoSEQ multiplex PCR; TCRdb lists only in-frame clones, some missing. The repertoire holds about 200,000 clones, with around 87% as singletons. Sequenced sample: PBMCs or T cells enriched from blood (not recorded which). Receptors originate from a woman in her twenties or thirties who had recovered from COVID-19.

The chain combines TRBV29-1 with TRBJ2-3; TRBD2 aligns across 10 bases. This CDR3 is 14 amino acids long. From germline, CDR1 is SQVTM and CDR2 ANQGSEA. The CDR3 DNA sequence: TGCGTCGGCCAGCGGGGGGGTTCTGAGGATACGCAGTATTTT. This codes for CVGQRGGSEDTQYF.

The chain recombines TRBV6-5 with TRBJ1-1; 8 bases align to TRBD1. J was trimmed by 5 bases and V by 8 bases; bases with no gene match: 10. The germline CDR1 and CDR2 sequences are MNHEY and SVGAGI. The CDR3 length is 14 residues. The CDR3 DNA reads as TGTGCCAGCTCCATTAGGACAGGGAGGACTGAAGCTTTCTTT. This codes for CASSIRTGRTEAFF.

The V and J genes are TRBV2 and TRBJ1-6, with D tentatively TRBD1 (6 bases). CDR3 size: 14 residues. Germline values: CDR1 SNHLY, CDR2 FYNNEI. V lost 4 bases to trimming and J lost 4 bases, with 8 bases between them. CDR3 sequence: CASSADRYNSPLHF. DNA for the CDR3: TGTGCCAGCAGTGCGGACAGATATAATTCACCCCTCCACTTT.

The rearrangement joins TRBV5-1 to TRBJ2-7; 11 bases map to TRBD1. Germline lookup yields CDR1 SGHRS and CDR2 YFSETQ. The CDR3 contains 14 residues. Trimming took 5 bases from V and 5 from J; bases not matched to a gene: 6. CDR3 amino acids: CASRDGTGGDEQYF. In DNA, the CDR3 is TGCGCCAGCAGGGACGGGACAGGGGGAGACGAGCAGTACTTC. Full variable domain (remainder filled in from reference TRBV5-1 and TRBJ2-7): KAGVTQTPRYLIKTRGQQVTLSCSPISGHRSVSWYQQTPGQGLQFLFEYFSETQRNKGNFPGRFSGRQFSNSRSEMNVSTLELGDSALYLCASRDGTGGDEQYFGPGTRLTVT.

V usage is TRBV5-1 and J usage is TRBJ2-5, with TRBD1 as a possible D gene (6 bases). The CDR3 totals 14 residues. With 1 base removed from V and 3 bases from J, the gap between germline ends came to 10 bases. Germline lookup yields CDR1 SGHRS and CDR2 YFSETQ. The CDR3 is CASSLWTEEETQYF. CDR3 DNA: TGCGCCAGCAGCTTGTGGACAGAGGAAGAGACCCAGTACTTC.

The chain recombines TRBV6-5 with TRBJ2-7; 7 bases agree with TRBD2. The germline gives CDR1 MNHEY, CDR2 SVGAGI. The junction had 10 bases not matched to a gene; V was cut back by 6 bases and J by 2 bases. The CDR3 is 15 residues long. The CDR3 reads CASSRLASLAYEQYF. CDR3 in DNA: TGTGCCAGCAGCAGACTAGCTTCTTTGGCCTACGAGCAGTACTTC.

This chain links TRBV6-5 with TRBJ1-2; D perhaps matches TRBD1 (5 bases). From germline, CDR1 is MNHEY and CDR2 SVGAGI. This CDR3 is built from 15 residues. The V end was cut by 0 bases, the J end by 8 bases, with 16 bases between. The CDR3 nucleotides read TGTGCCAGCAGTTACTCACAGGAACTTACTGGGGGCTACACCTTC. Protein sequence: CASSYSQELTGGYTF.

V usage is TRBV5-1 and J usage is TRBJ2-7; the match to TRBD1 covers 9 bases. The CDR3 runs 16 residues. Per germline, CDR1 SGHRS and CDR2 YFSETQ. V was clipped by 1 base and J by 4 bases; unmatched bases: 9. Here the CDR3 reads CASSLTSGTGHYEQYF. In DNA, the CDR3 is TGCGCCAGCAGCTTGACGTCCGGGACAGGGCATTACGAGCAGTACTTC.

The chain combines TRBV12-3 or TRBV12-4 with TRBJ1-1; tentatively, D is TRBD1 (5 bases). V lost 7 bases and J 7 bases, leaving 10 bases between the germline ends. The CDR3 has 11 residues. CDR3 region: CASKSQGEAFF. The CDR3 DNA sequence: TGTGCCAGCAAGTCGCAGGGTGAAGCTTTCTTT.